The present entry profiles one TCR beta chain with its context. Its antigen is undetermined. Time point denoted: before natalizumab initiation. The T0 samples predate the first natalizumab infusion. Produced via immunoSEQ multiplex PCR; TCRdb's table is partial and in-frame only. The table includes 25,000 to 30,000 clones, around 89% detected once. The data stem from a study of multiple sclerosis patients with progressive multifocal leukoencephalopathy. Study conclusions and caveats: Findings may reflect JC virus infection or just general immunocompromise. Clones expanded at PML were already present before and during natalizumab. In most PML patients, TRB repertoires appeared less diverse by entropy.

Sequenced material: PBMCs. This TCR was recovered from a human donor with multiple sclerosis.

The chain's CDR3 is CASSSRDGDEKLFF. DNA for the CDR3: TGTGCCAGCAGTTCACGGGACGGGGATGAAAAACTGTTTTTT. The V and J genes are TRBV14 and TRBJ1-4; tentative D call: TRBD1 (5 bases). The germline CDR1 and CDR2 sequences are SGHDN and FVKESK. The germline V and J ends were trimmed by 6 bases and 6 bases, with 14 bases remaining between them. The CDR3 spans 14 residues.